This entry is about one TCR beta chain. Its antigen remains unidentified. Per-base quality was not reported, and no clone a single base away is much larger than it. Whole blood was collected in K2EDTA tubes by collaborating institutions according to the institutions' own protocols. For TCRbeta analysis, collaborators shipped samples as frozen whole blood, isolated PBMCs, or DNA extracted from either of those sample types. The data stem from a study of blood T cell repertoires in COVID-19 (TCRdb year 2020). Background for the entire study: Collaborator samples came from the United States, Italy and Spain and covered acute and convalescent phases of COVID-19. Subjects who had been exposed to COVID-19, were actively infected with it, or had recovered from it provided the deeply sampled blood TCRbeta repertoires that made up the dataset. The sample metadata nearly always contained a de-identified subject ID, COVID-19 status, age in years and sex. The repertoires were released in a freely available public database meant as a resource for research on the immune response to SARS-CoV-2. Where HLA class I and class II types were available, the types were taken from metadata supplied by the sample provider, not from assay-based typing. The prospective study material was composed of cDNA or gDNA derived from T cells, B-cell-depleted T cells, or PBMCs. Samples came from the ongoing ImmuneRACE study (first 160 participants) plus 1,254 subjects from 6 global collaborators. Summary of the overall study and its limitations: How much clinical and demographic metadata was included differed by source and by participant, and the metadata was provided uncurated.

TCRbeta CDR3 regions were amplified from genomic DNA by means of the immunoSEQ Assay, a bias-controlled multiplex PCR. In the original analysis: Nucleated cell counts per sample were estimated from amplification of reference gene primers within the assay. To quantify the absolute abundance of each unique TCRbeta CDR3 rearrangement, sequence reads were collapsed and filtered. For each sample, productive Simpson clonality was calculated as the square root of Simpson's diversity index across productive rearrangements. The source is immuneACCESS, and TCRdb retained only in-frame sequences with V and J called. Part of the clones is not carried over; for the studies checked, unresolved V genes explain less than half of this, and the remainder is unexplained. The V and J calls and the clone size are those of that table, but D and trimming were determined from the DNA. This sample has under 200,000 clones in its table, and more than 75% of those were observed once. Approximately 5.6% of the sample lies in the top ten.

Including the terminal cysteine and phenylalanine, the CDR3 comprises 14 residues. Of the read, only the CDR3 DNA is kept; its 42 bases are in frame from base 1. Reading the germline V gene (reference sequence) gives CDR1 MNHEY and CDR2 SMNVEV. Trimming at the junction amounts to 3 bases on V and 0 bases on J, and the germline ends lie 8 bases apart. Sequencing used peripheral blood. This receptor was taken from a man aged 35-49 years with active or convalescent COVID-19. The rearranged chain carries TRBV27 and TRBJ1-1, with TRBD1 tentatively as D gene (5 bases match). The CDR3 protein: CASSLRGMNTEAFF. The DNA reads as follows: TGTGCCAGCAGTTTGCGGGGGATGAACACTGAAGCTTTCTTT.